Following are 9 T cell receptor beta chains from one sample sequenced in a study of T cells in Graves' hyperthyroidism and ophthalmopathy (dated by TCRdb to between 2017 and 2020). The library was obtained by multiplex PCR. The sequencing machine was an Illumina HiSeq 2000. TCR beta CDR3 regions were amplified from RNA transcripts. A first-round RT-PCR of the TCR CDR3 used the HTBI primer set with the Qiagen OneStep RT-PCR kit. Clones were called with MiXCR by TCRdb after fastp trimmed the public reads at Q25, and only in-frame beta chains were retained. CDR3 protein sequences are deduplicated, and each keeps its most common genes and DNA. The sample profile shows about 640,000 distinct CDR3 sequences; less than 25% of them were found once. About 34% of the sample is taken by the ten largest. Sequencing was performed on blood. The origin of the receptors is a man aged 30-40 years with Graves' ophthalmopathy.

This clonotype was recorded at least ten times. The rearrangement joins TRBV28 to TRBJ2-7, with TRBD2 matching 13 bases. This CDR3 is 15 amino acids long. In germline, CDR1 is MDHEN, CDR2 SYDVKM. V dropped 4 bases and J dropped 7; count of bases not matched to a gene: 7. The CDR3 DNA reads as TGTGCCAGCAGTTCAGGACTAGCGGGAGCGGGGGAGCAGTACTTC. Residues: CASSSGLAGAGEQYF.

The J gene is TRBJ1-1, the V gene TRBV12-3 or TRBV12-4; the match to TRBD1 covers 9 bases. The length of the CDR3 is 15 residues. Trimming at V came to 3 bases and at J to 3 bases, leaving 5 bases not matched to a gene. CDR3: CASSFGTGTYTEAFF. The CDR3 DNA follows: TGTGCCAGCAGTTTCGGGACAGGGACGTACACTGAAGCTTTCTTT.

On this clonotype itself: Germline is not matched at one junction end, which may reflect a read error. The V gene is TRBV2, the J gene TRBJ1-4; no firm D call. CDR1 SNHLY and CDR2 FYNNEI come from the germline V gene. CDR3 size: 14 residues. CDR3 in amino acids: CASNLKATSEKLFF. For the CDR3, the DNA is TGTGCCAGCAACCTTAAAGCAACTAGTGAAAAACTGTTTTTT.

Ten or more counts support this clonotype. This chain links TRBV11-2 with TRBJ1-1; the match to TRBD1 covers 7 bases. The CDR3 is 16 amino acids. Germline V lookup: CDR1 SGHAT, CDR2 FQNNGV. The ends lost 5 bases at V and 6 bases at J; junction bases unmatched: 15. CDR3 coding DNA: TGTGCCAGCAGCGCATACTACAGGGGTCCGGCCTCTGAAGCTTTCTTT. Amino acid sequence: CASSAYYRGPASEAFF.

This clonotype was counted ten times or more. The chain couples TRBV6-6 to TRBJ2-5, with no clear D. The CDR3 sequence is 16 residues long. The V end lost 0 bases, the J end lost 1 base, and 12 bases lay between the germline ends. Germline CDR1 MNHNY, CDR2 SVGAGI (reference sequence). The CDR3 nucleotides are TGTGCCAGCAGTTACTCGAGGATGGAAATCCAAGAGACCCAGTACTTC. Translating it yields CASSYSRMEIQETQYF.

In its sample, this clonotype was seen many times. This chain connects TRBV2 to TRBJ1-5, with TRBD1 matching over 9 bases. This CDR3 has 13 residues. Germline-derived CDR1 and CDR2 are SNHLY and FYNNEI. V shed 4 bases, J shed 5 bases, and the junction held 0 bases outside the gene matches. CDR3 DNA sequence: TGTGCCAGCAGTGGGACAGGGGATCAGCCCCAGCATTTT. This sequence encodes CASSGTGDQPQHF.

This clonotype was counted a few times. The J gene is TRBJ2-3, the V gene TRBV7-9, with TRBD2 matching 11 bases. The germline V gene encodes CDR1 SEHNR and CDR2 FQNEAQ (reference sequence). V was pared by 5 bases and J by 5 bases, with 9 bases of the junction left unmatched. The CDR3 sequence is 16 residues long. The CDR3, as DNA: TGTGCCAGCAGCCCCACCGGGACTAGCGGTGGAGATACGCAGTATTTT. Protein: CASSPTGTSGGDTQYF.

This clonotype was recorded many times. The chain couples TRBV2 to TRBJ2-5, with TRBD1 matching 9 bases. With V trimmed by 7 bases and J by 5 bases, 5 bases remained unmatched. The CDR3 sequence is 13 residues long. Germline-derived CDR1 and CDR2 are SNHLY and FYNNEI. The CDR3 DNA sequence: TGTGCCAGCACAAGGGGACAGGGTGAGACCCAGTACTTC. It codes for CASTRGQGETQYF.

This clonotype occurred many times. The rearrangement uses TRBV11-1 and TRBJ1-4, with a weak D call TRBD1 (5 bases). With 5 bases removed from V and 8 bases from J, the gap between germline ends came to 12 bases. The CDR3 spans 13 residues. Germline lookup yields CDR1 SGHAT and CDR2 FQDESV (reference sequence). CDR3 nucleotides: TGTGCCAGCAGCGGCGGGACGGTAGAAAAACTGTTTTTT. This codes for CASSGGTVEKLFF.